This TCR beta chain was recovered during a study of molecular identifiers for immune sequencing clone quantification. Study at large: The replicate experiment used RNA from 20,000 or 100,000 naive CD8 cells. This RNA was split into five aliquots, and four of them were sequenced.

Study conclusions and caveats: Effector cells had over 98% of their molecules in clones above 20 RNA copies, while naive cells had under 1%. Shared barcodes on identical TCR molecules could underestimate the sizes of highly expanded clones.

The CDR3 is 15 residues long. CDR1 is MNHEY and CDR2 is SVGAGI in the germline V gene. Trimming took 2 bases from V and 3 from J; bases not matched to a gene: 5. Of note for this clonotype: No antigen is known for it.

TCRdb independently ran MiXCR on the PCR reads; one entry per CDR3 protein. This table holds approximately 630,000 distinct CDR3 sequences, roughly 27% found once. The V call is TRBV6-5, the J call TRBJ1-2; 8 positions match TRBD1. The TCR sequence derives from a human donor in good health. Some libraries in this study had Jurkat cell RNA spiked in. The sample comprised naive CD8+ T cells from blood, with Jurkat cell RNA spiked in. Indicated subset: FACS-sorted CD8+CD4-CCR7+CD45RA+ naive T cells. CDR3 coding DNA: TGTGCCAGCAGTTACACCCCGACAGGGGACTATGGCTACACCTTC. Protein product: CASSYTPTGDYGYTF.